Reported below is one TCR beta chain. The sample holds a few counts of this clonotype. What this receptor recognizes is not known. Qualities for individual bases were not recorded, and no much larger clone is one base off. These data are taken from a study of blood T cells in healthy people across ages (dated by TCRdb to the mid-2010s). For the wider study: In model experiments, template switching captured roughly one uniquely barcoded TCR beta cDNA molecule for every two T cells. Using the same blood draw, the study looked at two additional independent replicas of 1 million unique cDNA reads for two donors, one aged 18 to 30 and the other aged 80 or older. Donors were grouped into four age groups: young (average 16 years), middle-aged (39), aged (62) and long-lived (approximately 81). To avoid experimental bias, donors of different ages were spread randomly across the sequencing lanes. Age-related changes in TCR beta repertoire diversity were measured in the study by deep sequencing normalized with unique cDNA molecular identifiers. Overall study outcomes, separate from this receptor: The long-lived group showed more naive CD4+ T cells, fewer expanded clones and increased TCR diversity than the aged group, suggesting age selection. The percentage of naive T cells measured by flow cytometry correlated strongly with observed TCR beta diversity. Since profiling was done on bulk unsorted PBMCs, naive and antigen-experienced compartments could not be conclusively compared. Donor CMV infection status was unknown, potentially confounding age-related changes in expanded clonotypes. Total diversity estimates from one million sequenced T cells were considered lower bounds and underestimates. As age increased, observed TCR beta diversity per million T cells dropped in a roughly linear way, and a significant reduction was already evident by age about 40.

V is shortened by 0 bases, J by 3 bases, and the region joining them spans 10 bases. The germline V gene supplies CDR1 SGDLS and CDR2 YYNGEE. Including cysteine and phenylalanine, the CDR3 has 14 amino acids. Only the CDR3 DNA is retained, 42 bases long and in frame from the first base. Donors were a few dozen systemically healthy Caucasian individuals from Russia aged roughly 6 to 100 years. Approximately 11 milliliters of peripheral blood were drawn from each donor into EDTA-treated Vacutainer tubes. PBMCs were isolated by Ficoll-Paque density-gradient centrifugation, with at least 7 million obtained per sample. Trizol reagent was used to extract total RNA from PBMCs, with at least 5 micrograms per sample. The percentages of naive CD45RAhigh/CD27high T cells were determined by flow cytometry on a PBMC aliquot from every donor. Library creation used 5' RACE. TCRdb shows the sequencer as Illumina HiSeq 2500. The second PCR ran for about 6 to 11 cycles and used a J-beta primer mix along with a sample-barcoded 5' primer. Each TCR beta cDNA molecule received a unique molecular identifier from a template-switch 5' adaptor carrying 12 random nucleotides. Each sample yielded at least 3 million CDR3-containing paired-end reads. All of the RNA was converted into first-strand cDNA using the Mint cDNA synthesis kit, with a TRBC-specific oligonucleotide serving as the primer. After uracil-DNA glycosylase treatment, a first 18-cycle PCR used universal primers M1SS and BC2_uni_R on all cDNA. The published analysis was carried out like this. Each sample was normalized by randomly selecting 1 million high-quality reads, each carrying a distinct molecular identifier. Instead of being binned into consensus sequences, reads with shared molecular identifiers were discarded. MiTCR, set to a Q25 quality threshold and the strictest error-elimination algorithm, was used for CDR3 identification, clonotype clustering and error correction. A nonparametric unseen species model using Euler transformation provided a lower-bound estimate of total TCR beta diversity. In-frame beta chains were kept once TCRdb had trimmed the public reads at Q25 with fastp and called clones with MiXCR. CDR3 protein duplicates are merged, each entry listing the most common genes and DNA. TCRdb, rather than the study authors, made the V and J calls. The sample profile shows roughly 2 million distinct CDR3 sequences; 49% of them were found once. The ten top clones hold over 2% of the sample.

Input material: blood. This TCR came from a middle-aged woman in good health. The chain was built from TRBV9 and TRBJ2-7; a tentative D match to TRBD2 spans 5 bases. At the DNA level, the sequence is TGTGCCAGCAGCGTAGGAGGGTACGGCTACGAGCAGTACTTC. Translated, it gives CASSVGGYGYEQYF.